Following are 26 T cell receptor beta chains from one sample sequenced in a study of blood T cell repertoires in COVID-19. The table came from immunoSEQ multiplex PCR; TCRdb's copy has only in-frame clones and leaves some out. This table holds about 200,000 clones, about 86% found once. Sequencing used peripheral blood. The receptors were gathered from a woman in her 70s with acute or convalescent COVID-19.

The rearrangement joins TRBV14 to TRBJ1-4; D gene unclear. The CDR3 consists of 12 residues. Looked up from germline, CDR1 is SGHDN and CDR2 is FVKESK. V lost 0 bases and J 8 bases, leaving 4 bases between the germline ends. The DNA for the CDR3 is TGTGCCAGCAGCCAAGAAGCAGAAAAACTGTTTTTT. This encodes CASSQEAEKLFF.

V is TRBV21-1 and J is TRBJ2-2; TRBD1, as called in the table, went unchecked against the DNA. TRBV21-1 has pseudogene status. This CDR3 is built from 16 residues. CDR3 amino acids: CASSKGDRGYIGELFF. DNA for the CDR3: TGTGCCAGCAGCAAAGGGGACAGGGGATATATCGGGGAGCTGTTTTTT.

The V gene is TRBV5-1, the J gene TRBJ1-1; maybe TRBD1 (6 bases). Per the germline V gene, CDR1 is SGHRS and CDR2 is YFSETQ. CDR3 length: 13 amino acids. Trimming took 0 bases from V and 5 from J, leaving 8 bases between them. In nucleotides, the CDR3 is TGCGCCAGCAGCTTGGGAAGGGGGACTGAAGCTTTCTTT. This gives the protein CASSLGRGTEAFF.

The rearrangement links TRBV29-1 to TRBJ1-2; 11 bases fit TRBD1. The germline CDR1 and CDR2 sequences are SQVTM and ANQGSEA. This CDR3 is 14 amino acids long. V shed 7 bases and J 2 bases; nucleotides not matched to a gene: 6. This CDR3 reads CSAPGTGGNYGYTF. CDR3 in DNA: TGCAGCGCCCCCGGGACAGGGGGAAACTATGGCTACACCTTC.

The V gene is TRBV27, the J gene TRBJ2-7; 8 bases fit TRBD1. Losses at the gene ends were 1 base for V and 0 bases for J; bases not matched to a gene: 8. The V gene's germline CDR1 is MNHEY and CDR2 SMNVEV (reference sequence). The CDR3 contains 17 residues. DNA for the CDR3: TGTGCCAGCAGTTTATTTGGACAGGGCCTTAACTCCTACGAGCAGTACTTC. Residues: CASSLFGQGLNSYEQYF.

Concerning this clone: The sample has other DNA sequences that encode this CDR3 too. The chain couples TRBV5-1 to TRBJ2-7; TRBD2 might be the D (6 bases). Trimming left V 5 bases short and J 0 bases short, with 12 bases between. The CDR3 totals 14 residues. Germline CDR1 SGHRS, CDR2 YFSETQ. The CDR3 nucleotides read TGCGCCAGCAGTTCTCGGGGGAGCTCCTACGAGCAGTACTTC. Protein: CASSSRGSSYEQYF.

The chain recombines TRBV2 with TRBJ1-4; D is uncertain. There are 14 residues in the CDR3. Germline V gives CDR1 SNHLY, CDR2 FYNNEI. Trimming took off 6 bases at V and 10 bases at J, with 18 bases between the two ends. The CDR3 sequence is CASRDRTAGGKLFF. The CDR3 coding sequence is TGTGCCAGCAGGGACCGGACGGCGGGAGGAAAACTGTTTTTT. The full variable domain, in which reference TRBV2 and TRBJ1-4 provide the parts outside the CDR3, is EPEVTQTPSHQVTQMGQEVILRCVPISNHLYFYWYRQILGQKVEFLVSFYNNEISEKSEIFDDQFSVERPDGSNFTLKIRSTKLEDSAMYFCASRDRTAGGKLFFGSGTQLSVL.

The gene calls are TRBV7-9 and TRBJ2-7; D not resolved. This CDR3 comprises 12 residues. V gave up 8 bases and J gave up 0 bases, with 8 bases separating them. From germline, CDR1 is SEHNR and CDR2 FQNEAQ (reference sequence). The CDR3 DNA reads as TGTGCCAGCTCCGGGTTCTCCTACGAGCAGTACTTC. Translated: CASSGFSYEQYF.

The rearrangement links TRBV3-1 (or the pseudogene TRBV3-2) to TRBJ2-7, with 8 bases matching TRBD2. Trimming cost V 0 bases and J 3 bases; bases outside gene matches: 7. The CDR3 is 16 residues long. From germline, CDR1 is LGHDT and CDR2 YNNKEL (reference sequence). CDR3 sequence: CASSQDKGGGFYEQYF. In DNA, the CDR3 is TGTGCCAGCAGCCAAGATAAGGGCGGGGGGTTCTACGAGCAGTACTTC.

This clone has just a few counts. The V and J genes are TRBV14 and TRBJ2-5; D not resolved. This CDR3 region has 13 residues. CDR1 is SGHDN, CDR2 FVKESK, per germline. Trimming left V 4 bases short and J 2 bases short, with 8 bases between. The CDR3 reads CASSPGLQETQYF. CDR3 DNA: TGTGCCAGCAGCCCCGGTCTTCAAGAGACCCAGTACTTC. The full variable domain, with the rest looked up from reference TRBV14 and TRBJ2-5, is EAGVTQFPSHSVIEKGQTVTLRCDPISGHDNLYWYRRVMGKEIKFLLHFVKESKQDESGMPNNRFLAERTGGTYSTLKVQPAELEDSGVYFCASSPGLQETQYFGPGTRLLVL.

This chain's CDR3 is CSASGLAGGVNEQFF. As DNA, the CDR3 is TGCAGTGCTAGTGGACTAGCGGGAGGAGTCAATGAGCAGTTCTTC. This chain connects TRBV20-1 to TRBJ2-1; 14 bases agree with TRBD2. The length of the CDR3 is 15 residues. Per germline, CDR1 DFQATT and CDR2 SNEGSKA (reference sequence). The J segment lost 6 bases and the V segment lost 3 bases, leaving 4 bases of the junction unmatched.

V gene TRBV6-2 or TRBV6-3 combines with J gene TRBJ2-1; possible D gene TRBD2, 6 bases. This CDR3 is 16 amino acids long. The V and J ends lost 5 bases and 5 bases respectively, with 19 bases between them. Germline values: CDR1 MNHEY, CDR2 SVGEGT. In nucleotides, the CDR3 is TGTGCCAGCAGTAGAACTAGCTTGAGGGTTAACAATGAGCAGTTCTTC. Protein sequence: CASSRTSLRVNNEQFF.

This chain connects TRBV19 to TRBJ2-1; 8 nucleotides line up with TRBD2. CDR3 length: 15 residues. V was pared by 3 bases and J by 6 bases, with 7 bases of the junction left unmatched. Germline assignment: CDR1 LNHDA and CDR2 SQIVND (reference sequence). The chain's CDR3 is CASSISAGDPNEQFF. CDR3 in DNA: TGTGCCAGTAGTATCTCAGCGGGAGACCCCAATGAGCAGTTCTTC.

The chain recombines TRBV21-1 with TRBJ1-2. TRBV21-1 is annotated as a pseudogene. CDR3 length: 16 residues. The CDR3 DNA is TGTGCCAGCAGCAAAACCCCTAGGGGGGGCGACTATGGCTACACCTTC. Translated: CASSKTPRGGDYGYTF.

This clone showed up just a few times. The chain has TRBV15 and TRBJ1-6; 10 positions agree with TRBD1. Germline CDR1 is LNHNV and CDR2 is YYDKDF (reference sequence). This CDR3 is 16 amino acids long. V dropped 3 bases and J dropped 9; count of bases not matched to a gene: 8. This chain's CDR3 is CATSRVSGTGVSPLHF. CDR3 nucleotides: TGTGCCACCAGCAGGGTTTCCGGGACAGGGGTTTCACCCCTCCACTTT. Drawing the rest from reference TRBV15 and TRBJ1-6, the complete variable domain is DAMVIQNPRYQVTQFGKPVTLSCSQTLNHNVMYWYQQKSSQAPKLLFHYYDKDFNNEADTPDNFQSRRPNTSFCFLDIRSPGLGDTAMYLCATSRVSGTGVSPLHFGNGTRLTVT.

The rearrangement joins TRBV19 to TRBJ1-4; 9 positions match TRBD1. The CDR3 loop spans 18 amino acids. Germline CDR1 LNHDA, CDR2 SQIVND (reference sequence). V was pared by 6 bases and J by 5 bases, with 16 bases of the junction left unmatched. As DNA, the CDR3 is TGTGCCAGTAGGCCACCAACAGGGGGCTTTGGGAGAAATGAAAAACTGTTTTTT. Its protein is CASRPPTGGFGRNEKLFF.

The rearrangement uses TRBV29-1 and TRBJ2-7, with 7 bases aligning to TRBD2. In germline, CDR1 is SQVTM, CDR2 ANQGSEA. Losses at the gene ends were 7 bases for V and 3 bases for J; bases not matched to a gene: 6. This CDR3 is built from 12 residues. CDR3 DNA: TGCAGCGCCGGGACTACCTTCTACGAGCAGTACTTC. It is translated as CSAGTTFYEQYF.

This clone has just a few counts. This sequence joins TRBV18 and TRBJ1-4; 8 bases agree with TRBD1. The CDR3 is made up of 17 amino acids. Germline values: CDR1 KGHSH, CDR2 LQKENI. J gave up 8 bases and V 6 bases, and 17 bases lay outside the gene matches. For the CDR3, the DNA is TGTGCCAGCTCCCCCGGACAGGGCCGAGCCGTAGGAGAAAAACTGTTTTTT. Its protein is CASSPGQGRAVGEKLFF. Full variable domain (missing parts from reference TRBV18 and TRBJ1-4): NAGVMQNPRHLVRRRGQEARLRCSPMKGHSHVYWYRQLPEEGLKFMVYLQKENIIDESGMPKERFSAEFPKEGPSILRIQQVVRGDSAAYFCASSPGQGRAVGEKLFFGSGTQLSVL.

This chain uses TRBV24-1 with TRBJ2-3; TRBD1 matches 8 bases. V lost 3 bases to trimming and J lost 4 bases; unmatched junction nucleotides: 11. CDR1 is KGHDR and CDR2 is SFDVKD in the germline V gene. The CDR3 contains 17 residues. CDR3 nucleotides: TGTGCCACCAGTGATAACAACGACAGGGGCGCATCAGATACGCAGTATTTT. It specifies CATSDNNDRGASDTQYF.

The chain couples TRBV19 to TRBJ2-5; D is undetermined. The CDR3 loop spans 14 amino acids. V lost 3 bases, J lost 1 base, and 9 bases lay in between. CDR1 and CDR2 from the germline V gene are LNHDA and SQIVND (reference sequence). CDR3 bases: TGTGCCAGTAGTATTGGGCATCTCCAAGAGACCCAGTACTTC. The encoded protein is CASSIGHLQETQYF.

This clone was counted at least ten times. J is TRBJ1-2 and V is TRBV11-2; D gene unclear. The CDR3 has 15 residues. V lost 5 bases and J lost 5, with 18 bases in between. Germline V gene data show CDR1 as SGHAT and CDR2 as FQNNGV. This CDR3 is CASSPGRAAGYGYTF. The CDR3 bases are TGTGCCAGCAGCCCTGGGAGGGCGGCGGGGTATGGCTACACCTTC.

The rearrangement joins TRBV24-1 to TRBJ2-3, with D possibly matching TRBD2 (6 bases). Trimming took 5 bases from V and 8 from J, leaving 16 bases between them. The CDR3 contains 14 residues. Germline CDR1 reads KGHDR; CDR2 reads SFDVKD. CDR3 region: CATSVEGGSGTQYF. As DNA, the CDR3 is TGTGCCACCAGTGTTGAGGGAGGCTCGGGTACGCAGTATTTT.

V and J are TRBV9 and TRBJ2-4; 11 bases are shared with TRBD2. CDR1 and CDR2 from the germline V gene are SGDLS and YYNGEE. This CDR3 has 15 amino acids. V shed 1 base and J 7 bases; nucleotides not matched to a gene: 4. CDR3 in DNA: TGTGCCAGCAGCGTAACCTCTAGCGGGGGGAACATTCAGTACTTC. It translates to CASSVTSSGGNIQYF.

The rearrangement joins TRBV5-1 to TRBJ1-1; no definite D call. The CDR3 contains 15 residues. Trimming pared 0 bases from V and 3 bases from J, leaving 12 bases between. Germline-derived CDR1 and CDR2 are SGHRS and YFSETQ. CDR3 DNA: TGCGCCAGCAGCTTGGATGGAGTGAGAGACACTGAAGCTTTCTTT. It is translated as CASSLDGVRDTEAFF.

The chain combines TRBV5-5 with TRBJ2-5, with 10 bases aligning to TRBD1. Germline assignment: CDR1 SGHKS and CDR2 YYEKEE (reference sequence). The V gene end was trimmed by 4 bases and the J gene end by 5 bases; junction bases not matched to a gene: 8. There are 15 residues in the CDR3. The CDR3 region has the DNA TGTGCCAGCAGCCTTGGGGACAGGGGTTGGGAGACCCAGTACTTC. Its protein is CASSLGDRGWETQYF.

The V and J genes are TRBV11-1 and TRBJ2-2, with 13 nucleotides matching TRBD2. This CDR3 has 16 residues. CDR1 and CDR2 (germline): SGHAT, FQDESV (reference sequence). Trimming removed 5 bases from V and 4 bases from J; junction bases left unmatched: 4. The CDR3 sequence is CASSRLAGGPTGELFF. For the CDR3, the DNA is TGTGCCAGCAGCCGACTAGCGGGAGGACCCACCGGGGAGCTGTTTTTT.